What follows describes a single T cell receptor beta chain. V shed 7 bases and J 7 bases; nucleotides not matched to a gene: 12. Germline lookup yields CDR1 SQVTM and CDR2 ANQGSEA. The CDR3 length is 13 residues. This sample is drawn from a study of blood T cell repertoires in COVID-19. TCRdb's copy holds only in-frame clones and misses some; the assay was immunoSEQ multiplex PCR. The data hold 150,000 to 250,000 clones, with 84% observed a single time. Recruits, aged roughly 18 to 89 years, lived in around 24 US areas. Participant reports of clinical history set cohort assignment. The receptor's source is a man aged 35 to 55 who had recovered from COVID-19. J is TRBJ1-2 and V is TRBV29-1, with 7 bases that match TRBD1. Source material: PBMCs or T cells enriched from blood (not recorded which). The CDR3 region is CSAGDSSTGGYTF. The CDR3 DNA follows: TGCAGCGCTGGGGACAGTTCTACGGGTGGCTACACCTTC.